This is a list of T cell receptor beta chains from one sample in a study of post-analysis software for immune sequencing data. TCRdb processed the PCR reads anew with MiXCR; each CDR3 protein has one entry. This table has roughly 430,000 distinct CDR3 sequences, over 30% appearing once. The sequenced sample consisted of blood. The receptors come from a girl aged 2 to 9 with multiple sclerosis. The CDR3 runs from the conserved cysteine through the conserved F or W. The D gene is left open where the match is weak. Expanded clones are given a class, and other clones once, few, many or no size at all.

TRBV20-1,TRBJ2-4,TRBD2,few,TGCAGTGCTGTCGCCGGGAGGGCCTACTCGGACAAAAACATTCAGTACTTC,CSAVAGRAYSDKNIQYF
TRBV10-3,TRBJ2-3,TRBD2,NA,TGTGCCATCAGTGAGGCTAGCGGGTTGGTTTCTGCAGATACGCAGTATTTT,CAISEASGLVSADTQYF
TRBV4-2,TRBJ2-7,NA,few,TGTGCCAGCAGCCAAGGTGTAGCAGACGGGGAGCAGTACTTC,CASSQGVADGEQYF
TRBV24-1,TRBJ2-7,NA,NA,TGTGCCACCAGTGATTTGAACAATGAGCAGTACTTC,CATSDLNNEQYF
TRBV7-9,TRBJ2-1,TRBD2,few,TGTGCCAGCACCACCTTCTTAGCGGGACCTTACAATGAGCAGTTCTTC,CASTTFLAGPYNEQFF
TRBV2,TRBJ2-5,TRBD2,NA,TGTACCAGCAGTGGAGCGGGGGGACAAGAGACCCAGTACTTC,CTSSGAGGQETQYF
TRBV6-2/TRBV6-3,TRBJ2-7,TRBD1,few,TGTGCCAGCAGTTACCTCCGACAGGGGGCCCACGAGCAGTACTTC,CASSYLRQGAHEQYF
TRBV20-1,TRBJ2-5,NA,few,TGCAGTGCTAGATCTCCGGACGGAATAAAGACCCAGTACTTC,CSARSPDGIKTQYF
TRBV18,TRBJ1-2,NA,NA,TGTGCCAGCTCACTGCCGACGGGGGGATCTTATGGCTACACCTTC,CASSLPTGGSYGYTF
TRBV4-2,TRBJ2-7,TRBD2,NA,TGTGTCAGCAGCCAAGATTCAGCGGGAGCCTACGAGCAGTACTTC,CVSSQDSAGAYEQYF
TRBV12-3/TRBV12-4,TRBJ2-7,TRBD1,NA,TGTGCCAGCAGTCCCGGCCCACAGGGGGCAGGCTACGAGCAGTACTTC,CASSPGPQGAGYEQYF
TRBV5-1,TRBJ2-5,NA,NA,TGCGCCAGCAGCTTGGGACAGGTTTGGGAGACCCAGTACTTC,CASSLGQVWETQYF
TRBV2,TRBJ2-3,NA,NA,TGTGCCAGCAGAAAAGAGTTCACAGATACGCAGTATTTT,CASRKEFTDTQYF
TRBV5-1,TRBJ2-1,NA,NA,TGCGCCAGCAGCTTGGGGCCCTCCGCTGGGTTGGGTGAGCAGTTCTTC,CASSLGPSAGLGEQFF
TRBV20-1,TRBJ2-1,TRBD1,few,TGCAGTGCTAGGGGCGCCGGACAGGGCTACAATGAGCAGTTCTTC,CSARGAGQGYNEQFF
TRBV7-9,TRBJ2-7,TRBD1,NA,TGTGCCAGCAGCTTAACAGGGGTAGGCGAGCAGTACTTC,CASSLTGVGEQYF
TRBV20-1,TRBJ2-7,NA,few,TGCAGTGCTAGGGATCGGGGTATCGTGGTCGAGCAGTACTTC,CSARDRGIVVEQYF
TRBV5-1,TRBJ2-3,TRBD1,few,TGCGCCAGCAGCCATGTCCCGGGACAGACAGATACGCAGTATTTT,CASSHVPGQTDTQYF
TRBV6-5,TRBJ2-3,NA,NA,TGTGCCAGCAGTTACGCCGGGACCACAGATACGCAGTATTTT,CASSYAGTTDTQYF
TRBV29-1,TRBJ1-4,NA,NA,TGCAGCGTTGTCGGGGGAAATGAAAAACTGTTTTTT,CSVVGGNEKLFF
TRBV6-6,TRBJ1-5,TRBD1,NA,TGTGCCAGCAGGGGACAGAATAGCAATCAGCCCCAGCATTTT,CASRGQNSNQPQHF
TRBV9,TRBJ1-4,TRBD1,NA,TGTGCCAGCAGCGTGGAGGGGGCGCGAGCTAATGAAAAACTGTTTTTT,CASSVEGARANEKLFF
TRBV5-1,TRBJ2-1,NA,few,TGCGCCAGCAGCCTGGGGTCGACAGGTCCCTACAATGAGCAGTTCTTC,CASSLGSTGPYNEQFF
TRBV5-1,TRBJ2-1,NA,NA,TGCGCCAGCAGCTTGGCCACAGCCGCATTGCCAGTGCAGTTCTTC,CASSLATAALPVQFF
TRBV6-5,TRBJ2-7,TRBD1,NA,TGTGCCACCGGACAGGACAATTGCTGCGAGCAGTACTTC,CATGQDNCCEQYF
TRBV7-8,TRBJ2-1,TRBD1,NA,TGTGCCAGCAGCTACGGGACAGCGGATGAGCAGTTCTTC,CASSYGTADEQFF
TRBV5-4,TRBJ2-4,TRBD1,once,TGTACCAGCAGCCTGACGGACAGGGTGGATGAAGAGCAGTACTTC,CTSSLTDRVDEEQYF
TRBV13,TRBJ2-6,NA,NA,TGTGCCAGCAGCTTAAGGCGTCGAGGGAATGGGGCCAACGTCCTGACTTTC,CASSLRRRGNGANVLTF
TRBV25-1,TRBJ2-3,NA,NA,TGTGCCAGCAGTGAATCGTTGTCTTGGAGAGATACGCAGTATTTT,CASSESLSWRDTQYF
TRBV30,TRBJ2-5,TRBD2,few,TGTGCCTGGAGTGTGGTGGGAGGGGACCAAGAGACCCAGTACTTC,CAWSVVGGDQETQYF
TRBV4-1,TRBJ2-1,NA,NA,TGCGCCAGCAGCCACAAACCAGCCTCAGAAAGATACAATGAGCAGTTCTTC,CASSHKPASERYNEQFF
TRBV12-3/TRBV12-4,TRBJ2-1,NA,NA,TGTGCCAGCAGTTTATCGGCTACAGAAGCCCACCCCTCCTACAATGAGCAGTTCTTC,CASSLSATEAHPSYNEQFF
TRBV7-9,TRBJ1-4,TRBD1,NA,TGTGCCAGCAGCCCCCCACCGACGGACAGGACTAATGAAAAACTGTTTTTT,CASSPPPTDRTNEKLFF
TRBV5-1,TRBJ1-4,TRBD1,NA,TGCGCCAGCTCCGGGACAGGCTCGACCACCAGTGAAAAACTGTTTTTT,CASSGTGSTTSEKLFF
TRBV24-1,TRBJ2-1,TRBD2,NA,TGTGCCACCAGTGGACGGGAGGCAAAGGGGAATGAGCAGTTCTTC,CATSGREAKGNEQFF
TRBV28,TRBJ1-5,TRBD1,few,TGTGCCAGCAGCTCATCCCCAGACAGGGTAGCGAGCAATCAGCCCCAGCATTTT,CASSSSPDRVASNQPQHF
TRBV3-1,TRBJ1-1,NA,NA,TGTGCCAGCTGCCCTACAGGGAGCACTGAAGCTTTCTTT,CASCPTGSTEAFF
TRBV4-2,TRBJ2-7,TRBD1,NA,TGTGCCAGCAGCCAAGGAGGGGGCAGCGAGCAGTACTTC,CASSQGGGSEQYF
TRBV29-1,TRBJ2-3,TRBD1,NA,TGCAGCGTTGAAGCTTTGGCTGGGACAGATGCGCAGTATTTT,CSVEALAGTDAQYF
TRBV7-9,TRBJ1-4,NA,NA,TGTGCCAGCAGCTTAGCCCGCGGACAGCGGATTTCACGGGAAAAACTGTTTTTT,CASSLARGQRISREKLFF
TRBV28,TRBJ1-2,NA,NA,TGTGCCAGCAGTTTCGCCGGTGCTATGGTTGGCTACACCTTC,CASSFAGAMVGYTF
TRBV6-4,TRBJ2-7,NA,many,TGTGCCAGCAGTGAGGAGGGTAGCGGCACCTACGAGCAGTACTTC,CASSEEGSGTYEQYF
TRBV7-8,TRBJ1-4,TRBD1,NA,TGTGCCAGCAGCTTCCCCCCGGGACAGGGGTCTAATGAAACACTGTTTTTT,CASSFPPGQGSNETLFF
TRBV11-2,TRBJ1-1,NA,few,TGTGCCAGCAGCTTAGTGGCTGAAGCTTTCTTT,CASSLVAEAFF
TRBV20-1,TRBJ1-4,NA,few,TGCAGTGCTAGAGATACGACCCGGAGGGAGGAAAAACTGTTTTTT,CSARDTTRREEKLFF
TRBV12-3/TRBV12-4,TRBJ2-7,NA,few,TGTGCCAGCAGTCCCATAGGTATAGCCTACGAGCAGTACTTC,CASSPIGIAYEQYF
TRBV12-5,TRBJ2-3,TRBD1,NA,TGTGCTAGTGGTGTCACACAGGGGCTGCCGAGCACAGATACGCAGTATTTT,CASGVTQGLPSTDTQYF
TRBV28,TRBJ2-7,TRBD2,NA,TGTGCCAGCAGCCGGACTAGCGGAATTAAGCAGTACTTC,CASSRTSGIKQYF
TRBV5-1,TRBJ1-1,NA,few,TGCGCCAGCAGCTTTAAGGCGGTCGGGAACACTGAAGCTTTCTTT,CASSFKAVGNTEAFF
TRBV9,TRBJ1-6,NA,NA,TGTGCCAGCAGCGGAACAGGGAATTCACCCCTCCACTTT,CASSGTGNSPLHF
TRBV7-9,TRBJ2-1,NA,few,TGTGCCAGCAGCAAACAGGGAACTCGGTACAATGAGCAGTTCTTC,CASSKQGTRYNEQFF
TRBV28,TRBJ2-1,TRBD2,NA,TGTGCCAGCAGTTCCCCGGGACTAGCGCCCTACAATGAGCAGTTCTTC,CASSSPGLAPYNEQFF
TRBV28,TRBJ2-7,NA,few,TGTGCCAGCAGTAACCCGGCCCCCTACGAGCAGTACTTC,CASSNPAPYEQYF